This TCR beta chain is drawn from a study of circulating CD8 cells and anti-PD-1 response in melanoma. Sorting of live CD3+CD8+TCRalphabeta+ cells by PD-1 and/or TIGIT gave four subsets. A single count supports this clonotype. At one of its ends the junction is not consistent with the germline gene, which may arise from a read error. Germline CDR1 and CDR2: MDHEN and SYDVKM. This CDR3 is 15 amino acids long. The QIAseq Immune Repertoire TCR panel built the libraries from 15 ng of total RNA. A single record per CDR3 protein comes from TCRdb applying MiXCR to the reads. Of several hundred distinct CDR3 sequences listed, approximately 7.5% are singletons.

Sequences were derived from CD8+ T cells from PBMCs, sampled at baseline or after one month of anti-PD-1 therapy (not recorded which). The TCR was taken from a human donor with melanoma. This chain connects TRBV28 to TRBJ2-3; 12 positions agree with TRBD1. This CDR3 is CTSGTPGQGADTQYF. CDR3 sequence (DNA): TGTACCAGCGGAACTCCGGGACAGGGGGCTGATACACAGTATTTT.